The next 28 T cell receptor beta chains were all read from a single sample in a study of blood T cell repertoires in COVID-19. The protocol was immunoSEQ multiplex PCR, while the TCRdb copy is restricted to in-frame clones and leaves out a portion. This sample carries some 120,000 clones, less than 95% of them seen once, and the ten largest clones take less than 2%. The sequenced sample consisted of peripheral blood. These receptor sequences come from a human donor with active COVID-19. The donor label of this sample is uncertain.

V and J are TRBV12-3 or TRBV12-4 and TRBJ2-1, with D tentatively TRBD1 (5 bases). V lost 7 bases, J lost 8 bases, and 9 bases lay in between. The CDR3 runs to 11 residues. The CDR3 loop is CASNQGYEQFF. The CDR3 bases are TGTGCCAGCAACCAGGGCTATGAGCAGTTCTTC.

The chain links TRBV10-3 to TRBJ2-1; D remains ambiguous. Germline-derived CDR1 and CDR2 are ENHRY and SYGVKD. This CDR3 has 13 amino acids. V lost 2 bases and J 6 bases, leaving 8 bases between the germline ends. As DNA, the CDR3 is TGTGCCATCAGTGAGGACTGGCTCAATGAGCAGTTCTTC. Its translation is CAISEDWLNEQFF.

The V gene is TRBV5-5, the J gene TRBJ1-2, with D possibly being TRBD1 (5 bases). V shed 6 bases and J shed 0 bases, with 12 bases lying between them. The CDR3 has 14 amino acids. Germline CDR1 and CDR2: SGHKS and YYEKEE (reference sequence). The CDR3 here is CASTTGGSNYGYTF. The DNA for the CDR3 is TGTGCCAGCACCACGGGGGGATCTAACTATGGCTACACCTTC.

This clone occurred once. This chain uses TRBV2 with TRBJ1-5, with D maybe TRBD1 (5 bases). This CDR3 comprises 15 residues. Trimming cost V 6 bases and J 0 bases, with 12 bases left between them. In germline, CDR1 is SNHLY, CDR2 FYNNEI. The CDR3 loop reads CASRGGGYSNQPQHF. The CDR3 DNA reads TGTGCCAGCAGGGGGGGAGGGTATAGCAATCAGCCCCAGCATTTT.

V is TRBV10-3 and J is TRBJ2-7; 8 bases match TRBD1. Germline V gene sequence: CDR1 ENHRY, CDR2 SYGVKD. This CDR3 has 16 amino acids. With 0 bases clipped from V and 0 bases from J, the junction kept 4 bases outside the gene matches. CDR3 in amino acids: CAISESSRGPSYEQYF. The DNA for the CDR3 is TGTGCCATCAGTGAGTCGAGCAGGGGGCCCTCCTACGAGCAGTACTTC.

V is TRBV5-6 and J is TRBJ2-7; 10 nucleotides line up with TRBD1. Germline assignment: CDR1 SGHDT and CDR2 YYEEEE. With V trimmed by 4 bases and J by 7 bases, 14 bases remained unmatched. CDR3 size: 16 residues. The CDR3 loop is CASSPLTGTGDREQYF. In DNA, the CDR3 is TGTGCCAGCAGCCCTCTAACCGGGACAGGGGATCGTGAGCAGTACTTC.

V usage is TRBV19 and J usage is TRBJ2-7, with 9 bases lining up with TRBD2. This CDR3 region has 15 residues. The trim removed 8 bases at V and 6 bases at J, leaving 14 bases unmatched. Germline V gene lookup returns CDR1 LNHDA and CDR2 SQIVND (reference sequence). CDR3 sequence reads: CASSAGGLSRGEQYF. The CDR3 DNA follows: TGTGCCAGTTCAGCGGGGGGCCTCTCTCGGGGCGAGCAGTACTTC.

The rearrangement uses TRBV15 and TRBJ1-1, with TRBD1 identical over 7 bases. The length of the CDR3 is 13 residues. V lost 2 bases and J lost 5; bases outside the gene matches: 2. Germline V gives CDR1 LNHNV, CDR2 YYDKDF (reference sequence). The CDR3 DNA reads as TGTGCCACCAGCAGACAGGGGGGTACTGAAGCTTTCTTT. Its protein product is CATSRQGGTEAFF.

This chain uses TRBV11-2 with TRBJ2-5; D gene unclear. The germline V gene encodes CDR1 SGHAT and CDR2 FQNNGV. V was cut by 1 base and J by 2 bases, with 8 bases left in between. This CDR3 spans 14 amino acids. The CDR3: CASSLAGSQETQYF. The CDR3 DNA reads TGTGCCAGCAGCTTAGCAGGCAGTCAAGAGACCCAGTACTTC.

The chain recombines TRBV15 with TRBJ2-1; 11 bases match TRBD2. V was pared by 0 bases and J by 7 bases, with 5 bases of the junction left unmatched. Germline CDR1 and CDR2: LNHNV and YYDKDF (reference sequence). The CDR3 is 16 amino acids. The CDR3 DNA is TGTGCCACCAGCAGAGATTATAGCGGGGGGGAAAATGAGCAGTTCTTC. Translated, it gives CATSRDYSGGENEQFF.

In its sample, this clone was seen once. The genes are TRBV5-1 and TRBJ2-5, with D possibly TRBD1 on 6 matching bases. This CDR3 is 14 amino acids long. The germline V gene encodes CDR1 SGHRS and CDR2 YFSETQ. V lost 3 bases, J lost 4 bases, and 13 bases lay in between. CDR3 loop: CASSWNRESETQYF. In nucleotides, the CDR3 is TGCGCCAGCAGCTGGAACAGGGAATCAGAGACCCAGTACTTC.

This chain links TRBV5-6 with TRBJ2-5; possible D gene TRBD1, 6 bases. V was clipped by 1 base and J by 5 bases, with 24 bases between them. Germline-derived CDR1 and CDR2 are SGHDT and YYEEEE. The CDR3 spans 18 residues. CDR3 residues: CASSLFRGGSFELETQYF. CDR3 sequence (DNA): TGTGCCAGCAGCTTGTTCAGGGGTGGGTCGTTTGAATTGGAGACCCAGTACTTC.

This clone was observed a handful of times. This chain connects TRBV14 to TRBJ1-3; 8 positions match TRBD1. Germline V gene sequence: CDR1 SGHDN, CDR2 FVKESK. V trimming: 4 bases; J trimming: 0 bases; junction bases outside the gene matches: 8. The CDR3 covers 17 residues. Here the CDR3 reads CASSLRTGTYSGNTIYF. DNA for the CDR3: TGTGCCAGCAGCCTGAGGACAGGGACATACTCTGGAAACACCATATATTTT.

The chain employs TRBV6-2 or TRBV6-3 and TRBJ1-1; the match to TRBD1 covers 7 bases. The germline CDR1 and CDR2 sequences are MNHEY and SVGEGT. V shed 1 base, J shed 8 bases, and the junction held 4 bases outside the gene matches. CDR3 size: 13 residues. In DNA form, the CDR3 reads TGTGCCAGCAGTTACTACACGACAGGGGAAGCTTTCTTT. Its translation: CASSYYTTGEAFF.

This clone was detected once. The J gene is TRBJ2-5, the V gene TRBV4-1; 8 positions agree with TRBD1. This CDR3 contains 15 residues. Germline trimming cut 1 base from V and 8 bases from J; bases unmatched to any gene: 9. CDR1 and CDR2 (germline): MGHRA, YSYEKL. CDR3 nucleotide sequence: TGCGCCAGCAGCCAAGGGGGGACAGGAGGGTTCACCCAGTACTTC. It is translated as CASSQGGTGGFTQYF.

V is TRBV5-1 and J is TRBJ2-3, with no clear D. The CDR3 contains 17 residues. The germline gives CDR1 SGHRS, CDR2 YFSETQ. With 4 bases removed from V and 0 bases from J, the gap between germline ends came to 18 bases. The CDR3 nucleotides read TGCGCCAGCAGCCGAAGTTTTCCTATAGCTAGCACAGATACGCAGTATTTT. This codes for CASSRSFPIASTDTQYF.

The J gene is TRBJ2-2, the V gene TRBV20-1, with D maybe TRBD2 (6 bases). The ends were cut back, 3 bases at V and 1 base at J, with 9 bases in the middle. This CDR3 has 14 amino acids. CDR1 and CDR2 (germline): DFQATT, SNEGSKA (reference sequence). This CDR3 reads CSASRGGNTGELFF. In nucleotides, the CDR3 is TGCAGTGCTAGTCGGGGAGGGAACACCGGGGAGCTGTTTTTT.

The chain employs TRBV5-8 and TRBJ1-5; 10 positions agree with TRBD1. V lost 4 bases and J lost 1; bases outside the gene matches: 5. The length of the CDR3 is 16 residues. The germline V gene has CDR1 SGHTS and CDR2 YDEGEE. The CDR3 DNA reads as TGTGCCAGCAGCCCCCGACAGGGGGCGAGCAATCAGCCCCAGCATTTT. Translating it yields CASSPRQGASNQPQHF.

This chain joins TRBV6-1 and TRBJ1-1; 7 bases are shared with TRBD1. V was clipped by 2 bases and J by 5 bases; unmatched bases: 23. This CDR3 comprises 20 residues. Germline V gives CDR1 MNHNS, CDR2 SASEGT. In DNA, the CDR3 is TGTGCCAGCAGTGAAATAGGGGGCTTCCTTCGCGCGGGGTCGTGGACTGAAGCTTTCTTT. It translates to CASSEIGGFLRAGSWTEAFF.

The V call is TRBV7-6, the J call TRBJ1-1, with TRBD1 as a possible D gene (5 bases). Germline-derived CDR1 and CDR2 are SGHVS and FNYEAQ. Trimming stripped 5 bases from V and 1 base from J, with 14 bases between. The CDR3 runs to 15 residues. CDR3 sequence reads: CASSTNRRPNTEAFF. The CDR3 DNA reads as TGTGCCAGCAGCACCAACAGGAGACCGAACACTGAAGCTTTCTTT.

The chain is built from TRBV6-5 and TRBJ2-2; D gene ambiguous. This CDR3 is built from 11 residues. Germline V gene data show CDR1 as MNHEY and CDR2 as SVGAGI. Between the trimmed V and J ends, which lost 6 bases and 8 bases, there was a span of 7 bases. CDR3 protein: CASRAAGELFF. Here the CDR3 DNA reads TGTGCCAGCAGGGCCGCTGGGGAGCTGTTTTTT.

The V and J genes are TRBV6-5 and TRBJ1-3; D is unclear. Trimming cost V 7 bases and J 2 bases, with 15 bases left between them. The germline V gene encodes CDR1 MNHEY and CDR2 SVGAGI. This CDR3 is 15 amino acids long. The CDR3 here is CASTTDSGPGNTIYF. The CDR3, as DNA: TGTGCCAGCACTACGGACTCTGGACCTGGAAACACCATATATTTT.

V usage is TRBV7-7 and J usage is TRBJ2-5, with TRBD2 matching over 16 bases. V was clipped by 5 bases and J by 5 bases; unmatched bases: 8. The CDR3 extends over 17 amino acids. Germline assignment: CDR1 SSHAT and CDR2 FNYEAQ (reference sequence). The CDR3 protein is CASSPGLAGGPSETQYF. The CDR3 DNA reads as TGTGCCAGCAGCCCGGGACTAGCGGGGGGGCCTTCGGAGACCCAGTACTTC.

This rearrangement joins TRBV5-1 to TRBJ1-1; 9 bases align to TRBD1. Germline V CDR1 and CDR2: SGHRS, YFSETQ. V shed 8 bases, J shed 1 base, and the junction held 6 bases outside the gene matches. The CDR3 runs to 14 residues. CDR3 in DNA: TGCGCCAGTAACACAGGGGGCTGGAACACTGAAGCTTTCTTT. Translated: CASNTGGWNTEAFF.

V and J are TRBV30 and TRBJ1-1; no clear D gene. CDR1 is GTSNPN, CDR2 SVGIG, per germline (reference sequence). V lost 4 bases and J 6 bases, leaving 12 bases between the germline ends. The CDR3 is 12 amino acids. The CDR3 spells CAWISGYPEAFF. The CDR3 coding sequence is TGTGCCTGGATTTCGGGGTATCCTGAAGCTTTCTTT.

The chain recombines TRBV5-1 with TRBJ2-7; D remains ambiguous. From germline, CDR1 is SGHRS and CDR2 YFSETQ. Trimming removed 0 bases from V and 0 bases from J, with 4 bases in between. This CDR3 is built from 13 residues. DNA of the CDR3: TGCGCCAGCAGCTTGGCCAGCTCCTACGAGCAGTACTTC. It yields the protein CASSLASSYEQYF.

This chain joins TRBV19 and TRBJ2-3, with 12 bases matching TRBD2. Trimming cost V 0 bases and J 4 bases; bases outside gene matches: 8. CDR3 size: 18 residues. CDR1 is LNHDA and CDR2 is SQIVND in the germline V gene (reference sequence). Here the CDR3 reads CASSIEGLAGGLADTQYF. CDR3 DNA sequence: TGTGCCAGTAGTATAGAGGGGCTAGCGGGGGGGCTCGCAGATACGCAGTATTTT.

This sequence joins TRBV4-1 and TRBJ2-7; TRBD2 matches at 8 bases. Germline V lookup: CDR1 MGHRA, CDR2 YSYEKL. The V segment lost 0 bases and the J segment 4 bases; nucleotides outside the gene matches: 8. CDR3 length: 16 amino acids. The CDR3 nucleotides read TGCGCCAGCAGCCAAGAATTGGCTAGCGGGTTTTACGAGCAGTACTTC. It is translated as CASSQELASGFYEQYF.